The subject of this entry is one T cell receptor beta chain. Antigen: not known. One entry per CDR3 protein, called by TCRdb with MiXCR from the 5' RACE reads. The repertoire holds 650,000 to 750,000 distinct CDR3 sequences, 20% to 25% seen once, with 4% to 5.5% in the top ten. The sample comes from a study of identical twins. General study points: Without tracking the same donors, conclusions rested on cross-sectional statistical analysis.

The same data also went into a second study, on T cells expressing NK-cell markers. That publication notes: Among the eight sequenced donors, seven tested HCMV-seropositive and one tested seronegative. NKG2C+ dominant clonotypes from 6 or 7 donors made up about 1.0-8% of CD8+ T cells. Expanded NKG2C+ T cell clones had unclear HCMV specificity.

The receptor was isolated from a woman aged 18-30 years in good health. The specimen sequenced was PBMCs.

The CDR3 is CARLTSGRENEQFF. In DNA form, the CDR3 reads TGTGCCAGGTTGACTAGCGGGAGAGAAAATGAGCAGTTCTTC. This chain connects TRBV7-9 to TRBJ2-1; 12 bases fit TRBD2. V lost 9 bases to trimming and J lost 7 bases; unmatched junction nucleotides: 7. The germline V gene has CDR1 SEHNR and CDR2 FQNEAQ (reference sequence). CDR3 length: 14 residues.